This TCR beta chain was obtained from a study of vaccination effects on CD4 cells after COVID-19. Notes on this clone: Its specificity is unknown.

It was after nine to ten days of culture that CD4+ T cells were isolated. Participants were vaccinated with two doses of either the BNT162b2 or mRNA-1273 vaccine. Method: immunoSEQ multiplex PCR; TCRdb's copy keeps in-frame clones and lacks some. The sample has about 73,000 clones; 73% are singletons. J gave up 5 bases and V 2 bases, and 7 bases lay outside the gene matches. The CDR3 length is 15 residues. Germline CDR1 reads LNHDA; CDR2 reads SQIVND (reference sequence). The study's findings and limits: Convalescent patients were scarce in the study, and it lacked early post-infection timepoints.

The chain links TRBV19 to TRBJ1-1, with TRBD1 matching over 8 bases. The sequences come from CD4+ T cells from PBMCs cultured without peptide, collected after COVID-19 vaccination. The TCR originated in a human donor who received a COVID-19 vaccine. CDR3 region: CASSIQQGGRTEAFF. CDR3 sequence (DNA): TGTGCCAGTAGTATACAACAGGGGGGGAGGACTGAAGCTTTCTTT.